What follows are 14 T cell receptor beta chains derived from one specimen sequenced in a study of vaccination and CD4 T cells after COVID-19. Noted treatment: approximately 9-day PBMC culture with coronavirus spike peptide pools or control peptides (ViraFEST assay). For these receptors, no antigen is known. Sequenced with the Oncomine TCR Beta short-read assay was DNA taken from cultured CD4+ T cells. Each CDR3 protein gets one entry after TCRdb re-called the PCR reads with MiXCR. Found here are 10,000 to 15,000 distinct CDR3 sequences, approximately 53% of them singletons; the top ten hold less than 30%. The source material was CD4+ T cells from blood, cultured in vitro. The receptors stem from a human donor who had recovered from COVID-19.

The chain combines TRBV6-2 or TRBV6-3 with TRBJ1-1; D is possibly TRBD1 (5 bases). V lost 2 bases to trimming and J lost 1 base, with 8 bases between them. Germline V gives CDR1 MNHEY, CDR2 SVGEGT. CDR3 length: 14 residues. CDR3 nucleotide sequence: TGTGCCAGCAGTTACCCAGGGTGGAACACTGAAGCTTTCTTT. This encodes CASSYPGWNTEAFF.

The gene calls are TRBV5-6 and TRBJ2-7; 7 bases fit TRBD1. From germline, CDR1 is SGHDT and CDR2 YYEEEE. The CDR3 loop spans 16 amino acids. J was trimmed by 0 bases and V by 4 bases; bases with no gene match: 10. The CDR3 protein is CASSTLGQQYSYEQYF. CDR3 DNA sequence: TGTGCCAGCAGCACCCTGGGACAGCAGTACTCCTACGAGCAGTACTTC. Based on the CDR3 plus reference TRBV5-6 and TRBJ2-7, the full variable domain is DAGVTQSPTHLIKTRGQQVTLRCSPKSGHDTVSWYQQALGQGPQFIFQYYEEEERQRGNFPDRFSGHQFPNYSSELNVNALLLGDSALYLCASSTLGQQYSYEQYFGPGTRLTVT.

CDR3 amino acids: CASSLEGFSTF. CDR3 DNA: TGCGCCAGCAGCTTGGAAGGGTTCTCCACCTTC. V usage is TRBV5-1 and J usage is TRBJ1-2; D is undetermined. The germline V gene encodes CDR1 SGHRS and CDR2 YFSETQ. V lost 0 bases to trimming and J lost 13 bases, with 10 bases between them. This CDR3 region has 11 residues.

The CDR3 loop reads CASSLADRGGYGYTF. The CDR3, as DNA: TGTGCCAGCAGTTTAGCGGACAGGGGAGGCTATGGCTACACCTTC. The chain is built from TRBV12-3 or TRBV12-4 and TRBJ1-2, with 9 bases aligning to TRBD1. J gave up 4 bases and V 0 bases, and 3 bases lay outside the gene matches. This CDR3 is 15 amino acids long.

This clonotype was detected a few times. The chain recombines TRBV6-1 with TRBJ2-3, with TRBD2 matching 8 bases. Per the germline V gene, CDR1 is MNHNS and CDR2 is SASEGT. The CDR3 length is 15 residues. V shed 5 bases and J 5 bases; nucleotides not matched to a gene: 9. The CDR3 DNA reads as TGTGCCAGCAGTCGAGCGGGAGCTAGGGGAGATACGCAGTATTTT. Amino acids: CASSRAGARGDTQYF.

CDR3 region: CASSLSRTSGSADEQFF. The CDR3 bases are TGTGCCAGCAGCTTAAGCAGGACTAGCGGGAGCGCAGATGAGCAGTTCTTC. The chain combines TRBV11-3 with TRBJ2-1; 13 bases map to TRBD2. The CDR3 sequence is 17 residues long. In germline, CDR1 is SGHNT, CDR2 YENEEA. V lost 2 bases, J lost 8 bases, and 9 bases stayed unmatched.

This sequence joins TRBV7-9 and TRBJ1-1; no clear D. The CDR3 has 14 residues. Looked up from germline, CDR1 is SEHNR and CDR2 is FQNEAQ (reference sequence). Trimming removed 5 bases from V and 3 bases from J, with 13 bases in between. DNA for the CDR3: TGTGCCAGCAGCCCCGGTGAGAGCTACACTGAAGCTTTCTTT. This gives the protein CASSPGESYTEAFF.

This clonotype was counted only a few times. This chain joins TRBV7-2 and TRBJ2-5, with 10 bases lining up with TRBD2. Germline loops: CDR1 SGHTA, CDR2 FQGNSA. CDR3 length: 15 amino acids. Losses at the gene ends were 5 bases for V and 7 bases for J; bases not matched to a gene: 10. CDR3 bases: TGTGCCAGCAGCCTCCAGCGGGAGGGCCATGGGACCCAGTACTTC. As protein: CASSLQREGHGTQYF.

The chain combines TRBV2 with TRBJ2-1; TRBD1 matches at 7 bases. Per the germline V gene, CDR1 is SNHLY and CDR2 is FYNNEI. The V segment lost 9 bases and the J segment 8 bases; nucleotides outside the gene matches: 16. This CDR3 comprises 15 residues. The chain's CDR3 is CASYRSPLGGDEQFF. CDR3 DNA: TGTGCCAGTTACAGGTCGCCCCTAGGGGGCGATGAGCAGTTCTTC.

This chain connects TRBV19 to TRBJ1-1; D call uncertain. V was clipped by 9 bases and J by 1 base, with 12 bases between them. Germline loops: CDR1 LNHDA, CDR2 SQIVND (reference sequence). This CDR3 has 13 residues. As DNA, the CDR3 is TGTGCCAGCTGTACGGGCCAGAACACTGAAGCTTTCTTT. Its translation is CASCTGQNTEAFF.

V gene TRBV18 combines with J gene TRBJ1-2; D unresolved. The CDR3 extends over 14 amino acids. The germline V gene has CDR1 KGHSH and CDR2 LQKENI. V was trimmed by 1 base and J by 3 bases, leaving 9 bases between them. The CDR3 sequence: CASSPRSVDYGYTF. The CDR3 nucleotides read TGTGCCAGCTCACCACGTTCCGTCGACTATGGCTACACCTTC.

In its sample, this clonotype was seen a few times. CDR3 DNA: TGTGCCAGCAGCTCTTACCTGACAGGGAGGACTGAAGCTTTCTTT. As protein: CASSSYLTGRTEAFF. This chain joins TRBV5-4 and TRBJ1-1, with 7 nucleotides matching TRBD1. This CDR3 region has 15 residues. Germline CDR1 is SGHNT and CDR2 is YYREEE (reference sequence). V dropped 3 bases and J dropped 5; count of bases not matched to a gene: 10.

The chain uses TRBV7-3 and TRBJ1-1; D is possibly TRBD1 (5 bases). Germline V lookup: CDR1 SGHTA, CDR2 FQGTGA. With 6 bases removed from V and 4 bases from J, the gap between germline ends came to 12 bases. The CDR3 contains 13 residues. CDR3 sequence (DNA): TGTGCCAGCAGTACTGACAGTCGCACTGAAGCTTTCTTT. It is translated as CASSTDSRTEAFF.

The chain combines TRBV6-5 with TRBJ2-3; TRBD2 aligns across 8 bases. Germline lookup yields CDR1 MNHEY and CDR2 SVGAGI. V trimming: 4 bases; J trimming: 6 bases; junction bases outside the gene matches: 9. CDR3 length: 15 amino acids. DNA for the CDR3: TGTGCCAGCAGTTCTTCACGGGGGGGGTCGGATACGCAGTATTTT. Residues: CASSSSRGGSDTQYF.